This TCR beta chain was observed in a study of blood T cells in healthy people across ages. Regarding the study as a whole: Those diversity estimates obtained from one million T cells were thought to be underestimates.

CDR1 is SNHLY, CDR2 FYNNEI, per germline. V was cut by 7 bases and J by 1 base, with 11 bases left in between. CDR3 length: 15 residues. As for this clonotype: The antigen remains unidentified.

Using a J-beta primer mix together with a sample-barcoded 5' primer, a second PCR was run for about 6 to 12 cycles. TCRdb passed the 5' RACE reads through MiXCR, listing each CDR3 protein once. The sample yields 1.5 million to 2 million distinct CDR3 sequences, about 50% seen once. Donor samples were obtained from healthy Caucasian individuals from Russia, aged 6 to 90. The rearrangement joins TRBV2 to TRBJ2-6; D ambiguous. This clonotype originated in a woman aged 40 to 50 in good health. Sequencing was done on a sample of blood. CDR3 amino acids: CASTSMGSGANVLTF. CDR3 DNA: TGTGCCAGCACCTCAATGGGTTCTGGGGCCAACGTCCTGACTTTC. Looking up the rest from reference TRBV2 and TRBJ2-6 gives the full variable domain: EPEVTQTPSHQVTQMGQEVILRCVPISNHLYFYWYRQILGQKVEFLVSFYNNEISEKSEIFDDQFSVERPDGSNFTLKIRSTKLEDSAMYFCASTSMGSGANVLTFGAGSRLTVL.